The entry below describes one T cell receptor beta chain. The antigen is not known. This sample was taken from a study of cytomegalovirus exposure and HLA in healthy donors. The PCR used 60 Vbeta and 13 Jbeta primers. The assay was immunoSEQ multiplex PCR, and TCRdb's table has in-frame clones only and misses some. This sample yields about 170,000 clones, of which under 75% are seen a single time; roughly 6.6% belongs to the top ten. Study-wide points: In vitro assays verified that a few CMV-associated chains recognized CMV antigens specifically. Most of the TCR beta V segments (in an earlier analysis) were productive either about 90% or about 30% of the time. A later analysis found TCR association rates differed by HLA locus, highest for DRB1 and lowest for HLA-C.

This CDR3 comprises 14 residues. Germline CDR1 is SGHAT and CDR2 is FQNNGV. Trimming removed 5 bases at V and 5 bases at J, with 13 bases between. This rearrangement joins TRBV11-2 to TRBJ2-1, with D perhaps TRBD2 (6 bases). The sequencing input was PBMCs. This TCR was recovered from a middle-aged man in good health and CMV-seropositive. This CDR3 is CASSQLRTNNEQFF. The CDR3 nucleotides read TGTGCCAGCAGCCAATTAAGGACTAACAATGAGCAGTTCTTC.